The 16 T cell receptor beta chains below were found in one sample sequenced in a study of cytomegalovirus exposure and HLA in healthy donors. The PCR had 60 Vbeta and 13 Jbeta primers. TCRdb's copy holds only in-frame clones and misses some; the assay was immunoSEQ multiplex PCR. The data contain a few hundred thousand clones, roughly 80% of them singletons. Sequencing input: PBMCs. The receptor source for this set is a man aged 25-45 years in good health and CMV-seronegative.

This rearrangement joins TRBV19 to TRBJ1-5, with 8 bases aligning to TRBD1. The CDR3 loop spans 13 amino acids. The V segment lost 5 bases and the J segment 6 bases; nucleotides outside the gene matches: 3. Germline V lookup: CDR1 LNHDA, CDR2 SQIVND (reference sequence). The CDR3 protein is CASSPDRVQPQHF. DNA of the CDR3: TGTGCCAGTAGTCCGGACAGGGTTCAGCCCCAGCATTTT.

The rearrangement uses TRBV13 and TRBJ2-1; the match to TRBD2 covers 12 bases. CDR3 length: 16 residues. J was trimmed by 6 bases and V by 5 bases; bases with no gene match: 8. Germline CDR1 and CDR2: PRHDT and FYEKMQ (reference sequence). The CDR3, as DNA: TGTGCCAGCAGCACCTGGACTAGCGGGGATCCCAATGAGCAGTTCTTC. Translating gives CASSTWTSGDPNEQFF.

J is TRBJ2-7 and V is TRBV10-3; D not resolved. V shed 0 bases and J shed 0 bases, with 21 bases lying between them. This CDR3 spans 19 amino acids. CDR1 ENHRY and CDR2 SYGVKD come from the germline V gene. The CDR3 DNA reads as TGTGCCATCAGTGAGTCTGAACAGAGTACCTTAATCTTCTCCTACGAGCAGTACTTC. Translated: CAISESEQSTLIFSYEQYF.

This chain links TRBV28 with TRBJ2-3, with 8 positions matching TRBD1. Germline loops: CDR1 MDHEN, CDR2 SYDVKM. The CDR3 spans 16 residues. Trimming at V came to 5 bases and at J to 0 bases, leaving 7 bases not matched to a gene. The CDR3 is CASSTQGALSTDTQYF. The CDR3 DNA reads as TGTGCCAGCAGTACGCAGGGGGCCCTTAGCACAGATACGCAGTATTTT.

The count of this clone is one. This chain joins TRBV19 and TRBJ1-3, with TRBD1 identical over 7 bases. The junction had 6 bases not matched to a gene; V was cut back by 5 bases and J by 2 bases. The CDR3 loop spans 15 amino acids. Germline-derived CDR1 and CDR2 are LNHDA and SQIVND (reference sequence). Here the CDR3 reads CASSRRQGAGNTIYF. DNA of the CDR3: TGTGCCAGTAGTCGGCGTCAGGGGGCTGGAAACACCATATATTTT.

V usage is TRBV5-4 and J usage is TRBJ1-5; 9 positions agree with TRBD1. This CDR3 is 15 amino acids long. With 4 bases clipped from V and 4 bases from J, the junction kept 6 bases outside the gene matches. Germline V gene lookup returns CDR1 SGHNT and CDR2 YYREEE (reference sequence). CDR3 region: CASSPGTGINQPQHF. CDR3 nucleotide sequence: TGTGCCAGCAGCCCAGGGACAGGGATAAATCAGCCCCAGCATTTT.

The rearrangement uses TRBV28 and TRBJ1-2; 7 bases are a match to TRBD1. J gave up 3 bases and V 6 bases, and 10 bases lay outside the gene matches. The CDR3 has 15 residues. Germline lookup yields CDR1 MDHEN and CDR2 SYDVKM. Here the CDR3 DNA reads TGTGCCAGCAGACCCCGACAGGGATTAGACTATGGCTACACCTTC. Protein: CASRPRQGLDYGYTF.

The V and J genes are TRBV28 and TRBJ2-1, with D perhaps matching TRBD1 (6 bases). The CDR3 contains 17 residues. Germline assignment: CDR1 MDHEN and CDR2 SYDVKM. V lost 6 bases and J 9 bases, leaving 27 bases between the germline ends. The CDR3 is CASRELARRTRGIEQFF. In nucleotides, the CDR3 is TGTGCCAGCAGGGAACTCGCTCGAAGGACGAGGGGGATTGAGCAGTTCTTC.

The chain is built from TRBV10-3 and TRBJ1-1, with 7 positions matching TRBD1. After removal of 10 bases from V and 6 bases from J, the junction contained 5 bases not matched to a gene. Germline CDR1 ENHRY, CDR2 SYGVKD. CDR3 size: 11 residues. The CDR3 loop is CATGGKAEAFF. Here the CDR3 DNA reads TGTGCCACAGGGGGGAAGGCTGAAGCTTTCTTT.

The chain links TRBV4-1 to TRBJ1-2, with 7 bases aligning to TRBD1. This CDR3 is built from 14 residues. J lost 4 bases, V lost 4 bases, and 6 bases had no gene match. The germline V gene has CDR1 MGHRA and CDR2 YSYEKL. The CDR3 reads CASSLQGVIYGYTF. The CDR3 DNA reads TGCGCCAGCAGCCTCCAGGGGGTTATCTATGGCTACACCTTC.

The chain uses TRBV5-1 and TRBJ2-5, with D perhaps TRBD1 (5 bases). The CDR3 is made up of 16 amino acids. V was cut by 0 bases and J by 2 bases, with 14 bases left in between. Germline V gives CDR1 SGHRS, CDR2 YFSETQ. DNA of the CDR3: TGCGCCAGCAGCTTGGTTGGGCAGGGTCCGCAAGAGACCCAGTACTTC. This codes for CASSLVGQGPQETQYF.

This chain connects TRBV5-1 to TRBJ2-7; 7 nucleotides agree with TRBD1. Trimming took 3 bases from V and 4 from J; bases not matched to a gene: 1. The CDR3 loop spans 12 amino acids. Germline V gene lookup returns CDR1 SGHRS and CDR2 YFSETQ. The chain's CDR3 is CASSSQGYEQYF. The CDR3 DNA follows: TGCGCCAGCAGCTCACAGGGGTACGAGCAGTACTTC.

This clone was observed once. V gene TRBV19 combines with J gene TRBJ1-6; unclear D gene. This CDR3 contains 15 residues. Germline V CDR1 and CDR2: LNHDA, SQIVND (reference sequence). Trimming left V 2 bases short and J 6 bases short, with 11 bases between. CDR3 sequence reads: CASSISRTGNSPLHF. The CDR3 region has the DNA TGTGCCAGTAGTATATCCCGGACTGGTAATTCACCCCTCCACTTT.

The CDR3 nucleotides read TGTGCCAGCAGTTTAGACAGGGTTTCCTACAATGAGCAGTTCTTC. Translating it yields CASSLDRVSYNEQFF. The gene calls are TRBV27 and TRBJ2-1; TRBD1 matches at 7 bases. J was trimmed by 1 base and V by 2 bases; bases with no gene match: 2. This CDR3 has 15 residues. Germline V gene lookup returns CDR1 MNHEY and CDR2 SMNVEV (reference sequence).

The chain has TRBV11-2 and TRBJ1-1, with D unclear. The CDR3 covers 15 residues. The germline CDR1 and CDR2 sequences are SGHAT and FQNNGV. The germline V and J ends were trimmed by 1 base and 1 base, with 10 bases remaining between them. CDR3 nucleotides: TGTGCCAGCAGCTTAGGAGGAGGCAGGAACACTGAAGCTTTCTTT. Protein: CASSLGGGRNTEAFF.

J is TRBJ1-1 and V is TRBV6-5; a weak D match, TRBD1 (6 bases). The CDR3 is made up of 13 amino acids. Germline CDR1 and CDR2: MNHEY and SVGAGI. Trimming cost V 6 bases and J 9 bases, with 17 bases left between them. In nucleotides, the CDR3 is TGTGCCAGCAGCCCTACCCTACAGGGTAAAGCTTTCTTT. This translates into CASSPTLQGKAFF.